Below, 10 T cell receptor beta chains from the same sample are listed, as sequenced in a study of T cells after yellow fever vaccination. MiXCR, run by TCRdb on the 5' RACE reads, gives a single entry per CDR3 protein. The sample yields a few hundred thousand distinct CDR3 sequences, around 16% seen once. The sample in question was PBMCs, obtained 4 to 6 days after the first yellow fever vaccination. The receptors derive from a man between 18 and 35 years old who received the YFV17D yellow fever vaccine.

This clonotype has a handful of counts. This chain connects TRBV4-1 to TRBJ2-1, with 8 bases lining up with TRBD1. V gave up 3 bases and J gave up 1 base; unmatched junction bases: 8. The CDR3 runs to 17 residues. The germline gives CDR1 MGHRA, CDR2 YSYEKL. The CDR3 DNA is TGCGCCAGCAGCCAGGAGACAGGGGTTAGGTCCTACAATGAGCAGTTCTTC. It codes for CASSQETGVRSYNEQFF.

This clonotype was picked up many times. The J gene is TRBJ2-2, the V gene TRBV12-3 or TRBV12-4; D remains unclear. Trimming took off 2 bases at V and 2 bases at J, with 9 bases between the two ends. The CDR3 spans 15 residues. CDR3 loop: CASSLRAVNTGELFF. The CDR3, as DNA: TGTGCCAGCAGTTTACGGGCGGTAAACACCGGGGAGCTGTTTTTT.

This clonotype has just a few counts. The chain uses TRBV7-9 and TRBJ2-7, with a possible D match to TRBD2 (6 bases). The V gene's germline CDR1 is SEHNR and CDR2 FQNEAQ (reference sequence). The V and J ends lost 5 bases and 0 bases respectively, with 17 bases between them. This CDR3 has 16 residues. CDR3 DNA: TGTGCCAGCAGCCCTGGAAGCGGGCTAAGCTCCTACGAGCAGTACGTC. It encodes CASSPGSGLSSYEQYV.

This clonotype was recorded a few times. The chain couples TRBV20-1 to TRBJ1-1; 7 bases are a match to TRBD1. Per the germline V gene, CDR1 is DFQATT and CDR2 is SNEGSKA (reference sequence). Trimming at V came to 1 base and at J to 1 base, leaving 6 bases not matched to a gene. This CDR3 has 15 residues. CDR3 sequence: CSARVARTGNTEAFF. In DNA form, the CDR3 reads TGCAGTGCTAGAGTGGCCAGGACAGGGAACACTGAAGCTTTCTTT.

The genes are TRBV3-1 and TRBJ1-1; D is perhaps TRBD1 (6 bases). The CDR3 has 16 residues. With 4 bases removed from V and 5 bases from J, the gap between germline ends came to 20 bases. Per the germline V gene, CDR1 is LGHDT and CDR2 is YNNKEL (reference sequence). The DNA for the CDR3 is TGTGCCAGCAGCCGGGGGCCGTCGGCCCCGGGGACTGAAGCTTTCTTT. Its protein product is CASSRGPSAPGTEAFF. Complete variable domain (other parts from reference TRBV3-1 and TRBJ1-1): DTAVSQTPKYLVTQMGNDKSIKCEQNLGHDTMYWYKQDSKKFLKIMFSYNNKELIINETVPNRFSPKSPDKAHLNLHINSLELGDSAVYFCASSRGPSAPGTEAFFGQGTRLTVV.

This clonotype was counted at least ten times. The DNA for the CDR3 is TGTGCCAGCAGCCAGGGACCGGGGTTCCTGCGCTACGAGCAGTACTTC. It encodes CASSQGPGFLRYEQYF. V is TRBV3-1 and J is TRBJ2-7; D is perhaps TRBD1 or TRBD2 (5 bases each). This CDR3 contains 16 residues. Germline loops: CDR1 LGHDT, CDR2 YNNKEL (reference sequence). V gave up 3 bases and J gave up 3 bases, with 18 bases separating them.

The table lists this clonotype with a few counts. This chain uses TRBV4-1 with TRBJ2-1; 9 nucleotides align to TRBD2. The CDR3 totals 20 residues. With 0 bases clipped from V and 0 bases from J, the junction kept 12 bases outside the gene matches. Germline CDR1 and CDR2: MGHRA and YSYEKL. In DNA, the CDR3 is TGCGCCAGCAGCCAAGATCGGGTGCGGGGGGGGCCAAGCTCCTACAATGAGCAGTTCTTC. It specifies CASSQDRVRGGPSSYNEQFF.

The chain employs TRBV7-2 and TRBJ2-7; 9 nucleotides match TRBD2. The length of the CDR3 is 15 residues. In germline, CDR1 is SGHTA, CDR2 FQGNSA. With V trimmed by 5 bases and J by 2 bases, 7 bases remained unmatched. The CDR3 DNA sequence: TGTGCCAGCAGCCCAGAGGGACTAGCAACCTACGAGCAGTACTTC. Protein product: CASSPEGLATYEQYF.

This clonotype was recorded only once. This rearrangement joins TRBV30 to TRBJ2-3; D ambiguous. The V end was cut by 4 bases, the J end by 6 bases, with 8 bases between. CDR3 length: 11 amino acids. In germline, CDR1 is GTSNPN, CDR2 SVGIG (reference sequence). The CDR3 is CAWMPGDTQYF. Written as DNA, the CDR3 is TGTGCCTGGATGCCTGGGGATACGCAGTATTTT.

The J gene is TRBJ1-1, the V gene TRBV6-2 or TRBV6-3; D gene unclear. From germline, CDR1 is MNHEY and CDR2 SVGEGT. CDR3 size: 14 residues. Trimming cost V 6 bases and J 1 base, with 12 bases left between them. This chain's CDR3 is CASRYLAGNTEAFF. The CDR3 DNA sequence: TGTGCCAGCAGATACCTTGCGGGGAACACTGAAGCTTTCTTT.